This entry features one TCR beta chain sequence. As originally analysed: Amplification of reference gene primers was used by the study to estimate nucleated cell counts. Profiling relied on immunoSEQ multiplex PCR, and the TCRdb table lists in-frame clones only, not all of them. The DNA gave D and trimming, while V, J and clone size come from that table. The sample includes about 67,000 clones, roughly 85% of them seen just once. These data belong to a study of blood T cell repertoires in COVID-19. Study context: T cells, B-cell-depleted T cells, or PBMCs supplied cDNA or gDNA.

This CDR3 contains 16 residues. The germline V gene encodes CDR1 SGDLS and CDR2 YYNGEE. The ends lost 2 bases at V and 4 bases at J; junction bases unmatched: 6. Sequencing was done on a sample of peripheral blood. The sequence was obtained from a woman aged 80 or older with acute or convalescent COVID-19. The rearrangement links TRBV9 to TRBJ2-5; TRBD2 matches at 12 bases. CDR3 coding DNA: TGTGCCAGCAGCGTTCAGGCTAGCGGGAGGGGAGAGACCCAGTACTTC. The encoded protein is CASSVQASGRGETQYF.